This T cell receptor (beta chain) emerged from a study of T cell responses to AZD1222 COVID-19 vaccine. Overall study results and limits: Donor demographics were predominantly white British with a female majority; clonal diversity may be underestimated. Reportedly, close to half of spike-specific TCRs are directed against unmutated variant regions. Rises in breadth and depth of Spike-specific TCRs came after two AZD1222 doses. Only a handful of AZD1222 recipients, more than five in all, had baseline seropositivity.

Trimming removed 6 bases from V and 4 bases from J, with 10 bases in between. Germline V gives CDR1 MNHEY, CDR2 SVGAGI. The CDR3 has 12 residues. The protocol was immunoSEQ multiplex PCR, while the TCRdb copy is restricted to in-frame clones and leaves out a portion. The sample carries around 110,000 clones, roughly 93% recorded once. Regarding this clone: What it recognizes is unknown.

This clonotype was obtained from an adult in good health. The chain couples TRBV6-5 to TRBJ2-7; D is perhaps TRBD1 (6 bases). The sequencing used peripheral blood, collected on day 0 of AZD1222 vaccination. The CDR3, as DNA: TGTGCCAGCAGCCTCGACAGGTACGAGCAGTACTTC. This codes for CASSLDRYEQYF.